A single T cell receptor beta chain is shown here with its context. Sequencing used immunoSEQ multiplex PCR; TCRdb keeps in-frame clones, though not all of them. Of roughly 76,000 clones listed, more than 75% are singletons. This entry comes from a study of blood T cell repertoires in COVID-19. Whole-study context: PBMCs, B-cell-depleted T cells, or T cells provided the cDNA or gDNA that made up the material.

The junction had 2 bases not matched to a gene; V was cut back by 7 bases and J by 1 base. CDR3 length: 14 residues. Germline-derived CDR1 and CDR2 are KGHDR and SFDVKD. V is TRBV24-1 and J is TRBJ2-2, with 7 bases fitting TRBD1. The clonotype originates from a man between 45 and 60 years old with acute or convalescent COVID-19. The specimen was peripheral blood. CDR3 loop: CATRRTGNTGELFF. The DNA for the CDR3 is TGTGCCACCAGGAGGACAGGGAACACCGGGGAGCTGTTTTTT.